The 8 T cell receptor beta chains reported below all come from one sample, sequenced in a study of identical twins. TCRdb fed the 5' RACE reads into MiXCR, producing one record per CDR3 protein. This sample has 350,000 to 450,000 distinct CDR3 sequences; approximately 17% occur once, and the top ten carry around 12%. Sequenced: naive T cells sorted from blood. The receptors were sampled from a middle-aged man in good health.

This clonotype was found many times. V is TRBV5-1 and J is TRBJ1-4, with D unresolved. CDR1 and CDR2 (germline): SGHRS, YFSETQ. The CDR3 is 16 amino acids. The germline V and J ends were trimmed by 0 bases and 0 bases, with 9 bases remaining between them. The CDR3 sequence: CASSLGSVATNEKLFF. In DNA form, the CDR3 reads TGCGCCAGCAGCTTGGGTTCCGTCGCAACTAATGAAAAACTGTTTTTT.

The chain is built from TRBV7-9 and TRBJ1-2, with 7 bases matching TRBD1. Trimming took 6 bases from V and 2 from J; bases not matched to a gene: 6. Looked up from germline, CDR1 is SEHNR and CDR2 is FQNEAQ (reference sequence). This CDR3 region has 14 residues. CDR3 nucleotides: TGTGCCAGCAGTCCCGGGACAGAGAACTATGGCTACACCTTC. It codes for CASSPGTENYGYTF. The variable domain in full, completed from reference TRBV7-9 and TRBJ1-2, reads DTGVSQNPRHKITKRGQNVTFRCDPISEHNRLYWYRQTLGQGPEFLTYFQNEAQLEKSRLLSDRFSAERPKGSFSTLEIQRTEQGDSAMYLCASSPGTENYGYTFGSGTRLTVV.

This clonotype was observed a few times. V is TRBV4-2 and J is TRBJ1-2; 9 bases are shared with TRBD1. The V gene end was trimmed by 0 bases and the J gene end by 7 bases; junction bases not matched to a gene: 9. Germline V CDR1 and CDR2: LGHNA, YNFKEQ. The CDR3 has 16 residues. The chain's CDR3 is CASSQDQPGQGFGYTF. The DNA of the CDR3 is TGTGCCAGCAGCCAAGATCAGCCCGGACAGGGGTTTGGCTACACCTTC.

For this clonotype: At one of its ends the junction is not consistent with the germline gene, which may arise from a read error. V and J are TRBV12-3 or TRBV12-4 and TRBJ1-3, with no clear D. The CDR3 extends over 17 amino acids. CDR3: CASSAEPINPSGNSIYF. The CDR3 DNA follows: TGTGCCAGCAGTGCCGAACCGATCAATCCTTCTGGAAACTCCATATATTTT.

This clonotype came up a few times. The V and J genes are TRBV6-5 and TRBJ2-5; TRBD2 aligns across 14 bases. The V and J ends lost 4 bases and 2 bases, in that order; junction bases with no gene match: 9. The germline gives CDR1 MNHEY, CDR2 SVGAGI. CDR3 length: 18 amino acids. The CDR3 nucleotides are TGTGCCAGCAGTTTCCACCGCCGACTAGCGGGGGGGCAAGAGACCCAGTACTTC. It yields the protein CASSFHRRLAGGQETQYF.

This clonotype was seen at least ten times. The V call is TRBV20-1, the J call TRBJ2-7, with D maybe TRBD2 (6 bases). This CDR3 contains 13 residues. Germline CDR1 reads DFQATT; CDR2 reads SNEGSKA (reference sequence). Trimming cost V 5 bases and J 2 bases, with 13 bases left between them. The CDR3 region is CSALFGLPYEQYF. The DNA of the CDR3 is TGCAGTGCTCTTTTTGGACTACCCTACGAGCAGTACTTC.

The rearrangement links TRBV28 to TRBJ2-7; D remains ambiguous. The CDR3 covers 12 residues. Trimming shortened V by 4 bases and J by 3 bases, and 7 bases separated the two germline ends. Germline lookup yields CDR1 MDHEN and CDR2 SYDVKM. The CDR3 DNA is TGTGCCAGCAGTTCAACACTCTACGAGCAGTACTTC. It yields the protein CASSSTLYEQYF.

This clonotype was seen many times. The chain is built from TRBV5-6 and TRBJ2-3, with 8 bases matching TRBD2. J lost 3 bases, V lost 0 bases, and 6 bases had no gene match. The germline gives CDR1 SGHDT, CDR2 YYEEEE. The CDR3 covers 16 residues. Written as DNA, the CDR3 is TGTGCCAGCAGCTTGGGATCGGGACTAGGTACAGATACGCAGTATTTT. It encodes CASSLGSGLGTDTQYF.